This T cell receptor beta chain was captured by sequencing in a study of blood T cell repertoires in COVID-19. The CDR3 runs 14 residues. Deletions cut 0 bases from V and 4 bases from J, with 9 bases between. From germline, CDR1 is SGHTA and CDR2 FQGNSA. As originally analysed: Estimation of nucleated cell counts relied on the amplification of reference gene primers. Sequenced by immunoSEQ multiplex PCR; TCRdb stores in-frame clones only, minus some. The V and J calls and clone size are taken from that table; D and trimming were inferred from the DNA. The sample shows 150,000 or so clones, roughly nine tenths of them seen only once.

This sequence was found in a man over 45 with acute or convalescent COVID-19. The chain carries TRBV7-2 and TRBJ1-1; D may be TRBD1 (5 bases). The sample taken for sequencing was peripheral blood. This CDR3 reads CASSLAGGATEAFF. CDR3 nucleotides: TGTGCCAGCAGCTTAGCGGGGGGAGCCACTGAAGCTTTCTTT.